Following are 24 T cell receptor beta chains from one sample sequenced in a study of T-cell reconstitution after alpha-beta-depleted transplantation in children. Molecular barcoding with unique molecular identifiers was used for the TCRbeta library. TCRdb re-analysed the PCR reads in MiXCR, keeping a single row per CDR3 protein. The sample includes about 830,000 distinct CDR3 sequences, less than 20% seen only once; the top ten take about 5%. The specimen was PBMCs, mostly from graft donor cells, collected 360 days after TCRalphabeta/CD19-depleted stem cell transplant. These receptors originate from a male patient between 10 and 17 years old who had a stem cell transplant for acute lymphoblastic leukemia, so the T cells may come from the graft donor.

This clonotype came up a few times. This chain connects TRBV14 to TRBJ2-5, with TRBD1 identical over 7 bases. This CDR3 has 15 amino acids. Germline assignment: CDR1 SGHDN and CDR2 FVKESK. The V and J ends lost 1 base and 0 bases, in that order; junction bases with no gene match: 2. The CDR3 protein is CASSQGDSYQETQYF. Here the CDR3 DNA reads TGTGCCAGCAGCCAAGGGGACAGCTACCAAGAGACCCAGTACTTC.

There are a few counts of this clonotype. The chain joins TRBV7-2 to TRBJ2-7; TRBD2 might be the D (5 bases). CDR1 is SGHTA and CDR2 is FQGNSA in the germline V gene. V was shortened by 1 base and J by 0 bases, with 13 bases between the two germline ends. This CDR3 has 16 amino acids. This chain's CDR3 is CASSLVLSENSYEQYF. The CDR3, as DNA: TGTGCCAGCAGCTTAGTCCTTAGCGAGAACTCCTACGAGCAGTACTTC.

This chain connects TRBV6-2 or TRBV6-3 to TRBJ1-5; unclear D gene. Germline V gene sequence: CDR1 MNHEY, CDR2 SVGEGT. V was clipped by 2 bases and J by 4 bases, with 9 bases between them. The CDR3 is made up of 14 amino acids. The CDR3 DNA reads as TGTGCCAGCAGTTACGGGCACAAAAATCAGCCCCAGCATTTT. Residues: CASSYGHKNQPQHF.

Regarding this clonotype: One base away lies a much larger clone, so this may be a sequencing read error. The chain employs TRBV11-2 and TRBJ2-1, with 9 bases lining up with TRBD2. The germline CDR1 and CDR2 sequences are SGHAT and FQNNGV. The CDR3 sequence is 17 residues long. The CDR3 loop is CASRGLAGSFSYNKQFF. CDR3 DNA sequence: TGTGCCAGTCGAGGGCTAGCGGGATCATTCTCCTACAATAAGCAGTTCTTC. The entire variable domain, with the rest obtained from reference TRBV11-2 and TRBJ2-1, is as follows: EAGVAQSPRYKIIEKRQSVAFWCNPISGHATLYWYQQILGQGPKLLIQFQNNGVVDDSQLPKDRFSAERLKGVDSTLKIQPAKLEDSAVYLCASRGLAGSFSYNKQFFGPGTRLTVL.

Notes on this clonotype: A read error may explain this, as a much larger clone is one base away. The rearrangement joins TRBV3-1 to TRBJ2-7, with TRBD1 matching 7 bases. The CDR3 length is 14 residues. Germline values: CDR1 LGHDT, CDR2 YNNKEL (reference sequence). The CDR3 spells CACSPETGNYEQYF. The CDR3 DNA is TGTGCCTGCAGCCCCGAGACAGGGAACTACGAGCAGTACTTC.

This clonotype showed up just a few times. V gene TRBV20-1 combines with J gene TRBJ2-7; D may be TRBD2 (6 bases). Germline V gives CDR1 DFQATT, CDR2 SNEGSKA (reference sequence). V lost 3 bases, J lost 6 bases, and 15 bases lay in between. CDR3 length equals 13 residues. CDR3 sequence (DNA): TGCAGTGCTAGTTGGGGGGACTTACGCGAGCAGTACTTC. It specifies CSASWGDLREQYF.

This rearrangement joins TRBV11-2 to TRBJ2-2; TRBD2 might be the D (5 bases). The CDR3 has 15 amino acids. Germline V gives CDR1 SGHAT, CDR2 FQNNGV. Trimming took 3 bases from V and 1 from J, leaving 9 bases between them. CDR3 sequence reads: CASSFFGENTGELFF. In nucleotides, the CDR3 is TGTGCCAGCAGCTTTTTCGGGGAGAACACCGGGGAGCTGTTTTTT.

In its sample, this clonotype was seen a few times. V usage is TRBV7-3 and J usage is TRBJ2-2; TRBD1 agrees at 7 bases. V lost 4 bases and J lost 6; bases outside the gene matches: 8. The germline gives CDR1 SGHTA, CDR2 FQGTGA. The length of the CDR3 is 15 residues. Here the CDR3 reads CASSSHPTGPGELFF. The CDR3 DNA reads as TGTGCCAGCAGCTCCCACCCGACAGGGCCCGGGGAGCTGTTTTTT. Supplemented by reference TRBV7-3 and TRBJ2-2, the full variable domain reads GAGVSQTPSNKVTEKGKYVELRCDPISGHTALYWYRQSLGQGPEFLIYFQGTGAADDSGLPNDRFFAVRPEGSVSTLKIQRTERGDSAVYLCASSSHPTGPGELFFGEGSRLTVL.

The chain uses TRBV19 and TRBJ1-1; D is possibly TRBD1 (6 bases). Germline V gene lookup returns CDR1 LNHDA and CDR2 SQIVND (reference sequence). CDR3 size: 13 residues. Trimming stripped 6 bases from V and 2 bases from J, with 10 bases between. CDR3 coding DNA: TGTGCCAGTAGATGGACAGTTAACACTGAAGCTTTCTTT. Amino acid sequence: CASRWTVNTEAFF.

The chain combines TRBV12-3 or TRBV12-4 with TRBJ1-5; the match to TRBD1 covers 10 bases. The CDR3 is 14 amino acids. The V and J ends lost 5 bases and 10 bases, in that order; junction bases with no gene match: 8. CDR3 DNA: TGTGCCAGCAGTACCGGGACAGGGGCGGGACCCCAGCATTTT. It specifies CASSTGTGAGPQHF.

In this sample, this clonotype turned up a few times. The J gene is TRBJ2-6, the V gene TRBV6-1; 7 nucleotides align to TRBD1. V shed 6 bases, J shed 1 base, and the junction held 3 bases outside the gene matches. This CDR3 is built from 15 residues. The germline V gene has CDR1 MNHNS and CDR2 SASEGT. As DNA, the CDR3 is TGTGCCAGCAGAATACAGGGGTCTGGGGCCAACGTCCTGACTTTC. Protein: CASRIQGSGANVLTF.

The chain recombines TRBV7-8 with TRBJ2-1, with D perhaps TRBD1 (7 bases). The V gene lost 2 bases and the J gene lost 13 bases, with 15 bases spanning the gap. There are 13 residues in the CDR3. The germline gives CDR1 SGHVS, CDR2 FQNEAQ. CDR3: CASSLPGQEGQFF. The DNA for the CDR3 is TGTGCCAGCAGCTTACCCGGACAGGAGGGCCAGTTCTTC.

The chain recombines TRBV20-1 with TRBJ2-1; possible D gene TRBD2, 7 bases. The germline gives CDR1 DFQATT, CDR2 SNEGSKA (reference sequence). V dropped 5 bases and J dropped 6 bases, with 20 bases sitting between them. The CDR3 length is 15 residues. The CDR3 DNA is TGCAGTGCTCCGCGGGGGTCGGGGGCACCCAATGAGCAGTTCTTC. Its translation: CSAPRGSGAPNEQFF.

The rearrangement joins TRBV3-1 to TRBJ1-1; D perhaps matches TRBD1 (6 bases). Germline lookup yields CDR1 LGHDT and CDR2 YNNKEL (reference sequence). The CDR3 is 14 amino acids. Trimming took off 4 bases at V and 6 bases at J, with 15 bases between the two ends. CDR3 in amino acids: CASSLRPGQSEAFF. In DNA, the CDR3 is TGTGCCAGCAGCCTCCGCCCCGGACAGTCTGAAGCTTTCTTT. Combining the CDR3 with reference TRBV3-1 and TRBJ1-1 gives the whole variable domain DTAVSQTPKYLVTQMGNDKSIKCEQNLGHDTMYWYKQDSKKFLKIMFSYNNKELIINETVPNRFSPKSPDKAHLNLHINSLELGDSAVYFCASSLRPGQSEAFFGQGTRLTVV.

This clonotype was seen a handful of times. The chain uses TRBV20-1 and TRBJ2-1, with D uncertain. Between the trimmed V and J ends, which lost 3 bases and 3 bases, there was a span of 9 bases. Germline CDR1 reads DFQATT; CDR2 reads SNEGSKA (reference sequence). CDR3 length: 13 amino acids. This CDR3 reads CSARTLNYNEQFF. The CDR3 DNA sequence: TGCAGTGCTAGGACTTTAAACTACAATGAGCAGTTCTTC.

This clonotype was seen a handful of times. CDR3 sequence reads: CSARDRSTLKNIQYF. The CDR3 DNA is TGCAGTGCTAGAGATCGCAGTACCCTCAAAAACATTCAGTACTTC. The chain is built from TRBV20-1 and TRBJ2-4; no reliable D call. Germline V CDR1 and CDR2: DFQATT, SNEGSKA (reference sequence). Deletions cut 0 bases from V and 3 bases from J, with 12 bases between. The CDR3 runs 15 residues.

This clonotype was detected only a few times. CDR3 protein: CASSLAINSRGQNTEAFF. In nucleotides, the CDR3 is TGTGCCAGCAGCTTAGCGATCAACTCCCGAGGGCAGAACACTGAAGCTTTCTTT. V and J are TRBV11-1 and TRBJ1-1; no definite D call. This CDR3 has 18 amino acids. Between the trimmed V and J ends, which lost 0 bases and 1 base, there was a span of 18 bases. CDR1 and CDR2 (germline): SGHAT, FQDESV (reference sequence).

This clonotype was seen a handful of times. This chain connects TRBV5-1 to TRBJ1-2; weak D call: TRBD1 (6 bases). Trimming removed 4 bases from V and 5 bases from J, with 15 bases in between. The CDR3 length is 14 residues. The germline V gene has CDR1 SGHRS and CDR2 YFSETQ. The CDR3 DNA reads as TGCGCCAGCAGCGCGTTACAGGGAACGTATGGCTACACCTTC. This encodes CASSALQGTYGYTF.

The chain carries TRBV20-1 and TRBJ2-3, with D possibly called TRBD1 or TRBD2 (5 bases each). V lost 3 bases, J lost 2 bases, and 15 bases lay in between. From germline, CDR1 is DFQATT and CDR2 SNEGSKA (reference sequence). The CDR3 has 15 residues. The CDR3 protein is CSASLDGTPTDTQYF. DNA for the CDR3: TGCAGTGCTAGCCTAGACGGGACCCCCACAGATACGCAGTATTTT.

J is TRBJ1-1 and V is TRBV20-1; no clear D. Trimming shortened V by 3 bases and J by 11 bases, and 13 bases separated the two germline ends. CDR1 is DFQATT and CDR2 is SNEGSKA in the germline V gene (reference sequence). CDR3 length: 11 residues. The DNA for the CDR3 is TGCAGTGCTAGTAGGCGGGAGGAGGCTTTCTTT. This translates into CSASRREEAFF.

Many counts were recorded for this clonotype. This chain connects TRBV12-3 or TRBV12-4 to TRBJ2-7; D is unclear. Trimming took off 2 bases at V and 4 bases at J, with 0 bases between the two ends. The CDR3 has 10 amino acids. The CDR3 nucleotides read TGTGCCAGCAGTTTATACGAGCAGTACTTC. Translating it yields CASSLYEQYF.

This clonotype was observed a few times. V gene TRBV5-1 combines with J gene TRBJ1-4; TRBD1 matches 7 bases. CDR3 length: 15 amino acids. The V and J ends lost 4 bases and 8 bases, in that order; junction bases with no gene match: 11. Germline assignment: CDR1 SGHRS and CDR2 YFSETQ. The CDR3, as DNA: TGCGCCAGCAGCAGCCAGACAGGGAGGGACGAAAAACTGTTTTTT. Its translation is CASSSQTGRDEKLFF.

This clonotype was seen only a few times. The chain carries TRBV7-8 and TRBJ2-3; D call uncertain. With 2 bases removed from V and 7 bases from J, the gap between germline ends came to 7 bases. Per the germline V gene, CDR1 is SGHVS and CDR2 is FQNEAQ. The CDR3 totals 12 residues. The chain's CDR3 is CASSLNVHTQYF. The CDR3, as DNA: TGTGCCAGCAGCTTAAATGTACATACGCAGTATTTT.

This clonotype has just a few counts. This rearrangement joins TRBV27 to TRBJ2-1; D is ambiguous. V shed 5 bases and J shed 10 bases, with 24 bases lying between them. Looked up from germline, CDR1 is MNHEY and CDR2 is SMNVEV (reference sequence). The CDR3 has 16 amino acids. CDR3 amino acids: CASSIYLLSPQKEQFF. The CDR3 coding sequence is TGTGCCAGCAGTATCTACCTCTTATCCCCGCAGAAGGAGCAGTTCTTC.